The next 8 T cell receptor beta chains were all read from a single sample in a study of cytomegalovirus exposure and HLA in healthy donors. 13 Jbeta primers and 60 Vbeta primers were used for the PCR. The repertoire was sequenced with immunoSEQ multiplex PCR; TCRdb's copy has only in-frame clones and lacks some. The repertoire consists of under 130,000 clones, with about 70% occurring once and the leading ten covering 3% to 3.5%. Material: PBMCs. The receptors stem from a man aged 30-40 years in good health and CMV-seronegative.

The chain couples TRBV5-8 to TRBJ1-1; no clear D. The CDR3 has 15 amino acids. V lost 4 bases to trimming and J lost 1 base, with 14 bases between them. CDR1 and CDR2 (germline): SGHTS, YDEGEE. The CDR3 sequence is CASSPEVAGNTEAFF. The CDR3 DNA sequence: TGTGCCAGCAGCCCGGAGGTGGCGGGGAACACTGAAGCTTTCTTT.

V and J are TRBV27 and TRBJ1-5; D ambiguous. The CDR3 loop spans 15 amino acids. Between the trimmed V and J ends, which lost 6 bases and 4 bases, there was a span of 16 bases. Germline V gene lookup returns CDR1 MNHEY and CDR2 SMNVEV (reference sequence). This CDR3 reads CASSSEGRENQPQHF. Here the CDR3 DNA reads TGTGCCAGCAGCTCGGAGGGTCGGGAAAATCAGCCCCAGCATTTT.

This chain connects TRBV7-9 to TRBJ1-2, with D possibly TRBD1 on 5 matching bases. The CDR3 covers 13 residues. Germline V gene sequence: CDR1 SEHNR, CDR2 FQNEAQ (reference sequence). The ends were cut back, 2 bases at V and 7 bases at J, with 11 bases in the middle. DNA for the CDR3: TGTGCCAGCAGCTTACATGTAAGGGGTGGCTACACCTTC. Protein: CASSLHVRGGYTF.

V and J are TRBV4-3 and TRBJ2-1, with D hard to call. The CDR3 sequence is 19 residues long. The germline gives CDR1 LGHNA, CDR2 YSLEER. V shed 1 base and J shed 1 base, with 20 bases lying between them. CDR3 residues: CASSQAPLFGGLSYNEQFF. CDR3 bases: TGCGCCAGCAGCCAAGCCCCCCTCTTTGGCGGTTTGTCCTACAATGAGCAGTTCTTC.

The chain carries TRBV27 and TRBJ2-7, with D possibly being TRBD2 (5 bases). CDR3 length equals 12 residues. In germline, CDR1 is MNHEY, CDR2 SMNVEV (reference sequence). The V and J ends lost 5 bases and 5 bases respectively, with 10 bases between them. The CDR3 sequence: CASSKLGHEQYF. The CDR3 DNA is TGTGCCAGCAGTAAACTAGGTCACGAGCAGTACTTC.

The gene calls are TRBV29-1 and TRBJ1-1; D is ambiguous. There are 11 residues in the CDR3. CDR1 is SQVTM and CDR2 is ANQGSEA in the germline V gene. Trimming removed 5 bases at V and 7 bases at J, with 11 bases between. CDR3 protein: CSVSTGIEAFF. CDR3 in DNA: TGCAGCGTTTCCACGGGGATTGAAGCTTTCTTT.

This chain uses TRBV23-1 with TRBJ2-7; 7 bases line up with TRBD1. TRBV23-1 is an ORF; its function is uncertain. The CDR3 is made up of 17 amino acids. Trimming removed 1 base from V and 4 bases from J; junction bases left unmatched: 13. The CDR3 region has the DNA TGCGCCAGCAGTCAATGGTGGGACAGCGATCACTTTTACGAGCAGTACTTC. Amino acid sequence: CASSQWWDSDHFYEQYF.

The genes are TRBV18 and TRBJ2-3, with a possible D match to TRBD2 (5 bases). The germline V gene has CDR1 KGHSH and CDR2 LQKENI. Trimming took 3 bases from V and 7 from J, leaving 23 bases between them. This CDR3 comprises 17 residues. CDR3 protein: CASSPTLLGPRENTQYF. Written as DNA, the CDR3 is TGTGCCAGCTCACCTACGCTTCTGGGTCCTCGGGAAAATACGCAGTATTTT.